This T cell receptor beta chain was documented in a study of blood T cells in healthy people across ages. Study at large: The template switching approach captured approximately one barcoded beta molecule for every two T cells.

Through a sample-barcoded 5' primer and a J-beta primer mix, a second PCR was run for roughly 7 to 11 cycles. Each of the cDNA molecules was tagged by a template-switch adaptor with 12 random nucleotides. MiXCR, run by TCRdb on the 5' RACE reads, gives a single entry per CDR3 protein. In the table there are some 750,000 distinct CDR3 sequences, about a fifth of which are singletons. Overall study findings and caveats: Higher diversity and more naive CD4+ cells were features of long-lived donors, compared to aged donors. The CMV status of each donor remained undetermined, and this could have confounded shifts in expanded clonotypes.

CDR3 size: 11 residues. In regard to this clonotype: Its antigen is as yet unknown.

The TCR sequence derives from a man between 65 and 79 years old in good health. The source material was blood. This chain uses TRBV21-1 with TRBJ2-3; the D segment call TRBD2 is taken from the table without a DNA check. TRBV21-1 is a known pseudogene. The CDR3 sequence: CASMGRGTQYF. CDR3 coding DNA: TGTGCCAGCATGGGGAGGGGTACGCAGTATTTT.